Presented here are 22 T cell receptor beta chains from one specimen sequenced in a study of post-analysis software for immune sequencing data (dated by TCRdb to about 2015). Library preparation used PCR. This sample was sequenced with an Illumina HiSeq 2500. Unique molecular identifiers were incorporated into TCR beta cDNA libraries to reduce PCR and sequencing biases. The raw public reads went through TCRdb reprocessing: fastp at Q25, MiXCR clone calling, in-frame beta chains kept. Every distinct CDR3 protein forms one entry, paired with its most common genes and DNA. This sample is represented by 170,000 or so distinct CDR3 sequences; approximately 30% of them were singletons. Approximately 1.5% of the sample is taken by the ten largest. Overall results and qualifications from the work: A few TRBV segments, including TRBV5-6, TRBV5-1 and TRBV20-1, were significantly more frequent in patients than controls.

These receptors' targets are unknown. The sequencing input was blood. These TCRs come from a girl between 10 and 17 years old with multiple sclerosis.

This clonotype was recorded only once. A read error may explain this, as a much larger clone is one base away. The genes are TRBV5-1 and TRBJ2-3; no clear D gene. Per the germline V gene, CDR1 is SGHRS and CDR2 is YFSETQ. CDR3 length: 13 residues. The CDR3 here is CASTRPATDTRYF. The CDR3 DNA reads as TGCGCCAGCACGAGGCCAGCAACAGATACGCGGTATTTT. The complete variable domain, with remaining parts taken from reference TRBV5-1 and TRBJ2-3, reads KAGVTQTPRYLIKTRGQQVTLSCSPISGHRSVSWYQQTPGQGLQFLFEYFSETQRNKGNFPGRFSGRQFSNSRSEMNVSTLELGDSALYLCASTRPATDTRYFGPGTRLTVL.

This chain joins TRBV5-1 and TRBJ2-7, with D possibly matching TRBD2 (6 bases). Trimming stripped 4 bases from V and 7 bases from J, with 15 bases between. Germline CDR1 and CDR2: SGHRS and YFSETQ. This CDR3 is built from 13 residues. The CDR3 DNA follows: TGCGCCAGCAGCCGACCGGGACTGGGGGAGCAGTACTTC. Translating gives CASSRPGLGEQYF.

The V and J genes are TRBV3-1 and TRBJ2-4; no definite D call. The V end lost 4 bases, the J end lost 3 bases, and 1 base lay between the germline ends. Germline CDR1 reads LGHDT; CDR2 reads YNNKEL (reference sequence). This CDR3 is 11 amino acids long. CDR3 nucleotides: TGTGCCAGCAGCCGCAAAAACATTCAGTACTTC. The encoded protein is CASSRKNIQYF.

The J gene is TRBJ2-5, the V gene TRBV12-5; TRBD2 might be the D (6 bases). CDR3 length: 17 amino acids. CDR1 is LGHNT, CDR2 FRNRAP, per germline. V lost 5 bases and J lost 1, with 20 bases in between. The CDR3 loop is CASGPPSERGGQETQYF. CDR3 DNA sequence: TGTGCTAGTGGTCCTCCATCTGAGAGGGGAGGCCAAGAGACCCAGTACTTC. Full variable domain (outside the CDR3, taken from reference TRBV12-5 and TRBJ2-5): DARVTQTPRHKVTEMGQEVTMRCQPILGHNTVFWYRQTMMQGLELLAYFRNRAPLDDSGMPKDRFSAEMPDATLATLKIQPSEPRDSAVYFCASGPPSERGGQETQYFGPGTRLLVL.

The chain is built from TRBV29-1 and TRBJ2-3, with a possible D match to TRBD2 (5 bases). The CDR3 has 15 residues. Germline CDR1 SQVTM, CDR2 ANQGSEA. V shed 0 bases and J shed 4 bases, with 14 bases lying between them. The CDR3 sequence is CSVEDYGLAPDTQYF. CDR3 DNA: TGCAGCGTTGAAGATTATGGGCTAGCCCCAGATACGCAGTATTTT.

As concerns this clonotype: Just one base apart from a much larger clone, this may be a read error. The chain couples TRBV20-1 to TRBJ1-2, with D possibly TRBD1 on 6 matching bases. The V end was cut by 5 bases, the J end by 10 bases, with 20 bases between. Germline V gene sequence: CDR1 DFQATT, CDR2 SNEGSKA (reference sequence). This CDR3 region has 13 residues. The CDR3 DNA reads TGCAGTGCTGCCCCTGGGGAGGGGGATGACTACACCTTC. This encodes CSAAPGEGDDYTF.

This clonotype was recorded at least ten times. The CDR3 nucleotides read TGCAGCGTTGACCCTATAGGCACAGATACGCAGTATTTT. Protein product: CSVDPIGTDTQYF. The chain couples TRBV29-1 to TRBJ2-3; no firm D call. The V end was cut by 3 bases, the J end by 1 base, with 8 bases between. The germline V gene encodes CDR1 SQVTM and CDR2 ANQGSEA. The CDR3 is made up of 13 amino acids.

In its sample, this clonotype was seen many times. The chain couples TRBV4-1 to TRBJ2-1; TRBD2 aligns across 11 bases. This CDR3 region has 18 residues. Germline lookup yields CDR1 MGHRA and CDR2 YSYEKL. V shed 4 bases, J shed 3 bases, and the junction held 11 bases outside the gene matches. The CDR3 here is CASSRGGLAGGDYNEQFF. The CDR3 DNA is TGCGCCAGCAGCCGCGGCGGACTAGCGGGCGGAGACTACAATGAGCAGTTCTTC.

This clonotype was observed many times. This chain joins TRBV27 and TRBJ2-5; the D gene is possibly TRBD2 (6 bases). Per the germline V gene, CDR1 is MNHEY and CDR2 is SMNVEV (reference sequence). The V end lost 5 bases, the J end lost 0 bases, and 10 bases lay between the germline ends. The CDR3 runs to 14 residues. This CDR3 reads CASSVGGNQETQYF. CDR3 DNA sequence: TGTGCCAGCAGTGTGGGAGGTAACCAAGAGACCCAGTACTTC.

This clonotype appeared a few times. One end of the junction fails to match germline, which may point to a read error. In nucleotides, the CDR3 is TGTGCTAGCAGCTTAGTGCCAGGTCCCGCCGGGGAGCTGTTTTTT. Translation gives CASSLVPGPAGELFF. V is TRBV7-7 and J is TRBJ2-2, with D uncertain. The length of the CDR3 is 15 residues. Germline assignment: CDR1 SSHAT and CDR2 FNYEAQ (reference sequence). Complete variable domain (other parts from reference TRBV7-7 and TRBJ2-2): GAGVSQSPRYKVTKRGQDVTLRCDPISSHATLYWYQQALGQGPEFLTYFNYEAQPDKSGLPSDRFSAERPEGSISTLTIQRTEQRDSAMYRCASSLVPGPAGELFFGEGSRLTVL.

V gene TRBV5-1 combines with J gene TRBJ2-3; a weak D match, TRBD2 (7 bases). This CDR3 region has 18 residues. Trimming took off 0 bases at V and 6 bases at J, with 23 bases between the two ends. In germline, CDR1 is SGHRS, CDR2 YFSETQ. CDR3 residues: CASSLVGGGGFKGDTQYF. CDR3 DNA: TGCGCCAGCAGCTTGGTAGGCGGCGGGGGCTTCAAGGGGGATACGCAGTATTTT.

Details on this clonotype: At one end, the junction sequence differs from germline, possibly due to a read error. The chain couples TRBV28 to TRBJ2-7; D might be TRBD1 (5 bases). The CDR3 covers 13 residues. Germline assignment: CDR1 MDHEN and CDR2 SYDVKM. The CDR3 DNA follows: TGTACCAGCAGGGAATCCCCTACCTACGAGCAGTACTTC. It specifies CTSRESPTYEQYF.

In the case of this clonotype: A much larger clone differs by one base, so this may be a read error. This sequence joins TRBV5-1 and TRBJ2-3, with unresolved D. CDR1 SGHRS and CDR2 YFSETQ come from the germline V gene. The CDR3 has 13 residues. The CDR3, as DNA: TGCGCCAGCAGCCCATCAGGCACAGATGCGCAGTATTTT. Its translation is CASSPSGTDAQYF.

There are many counts of this clonotype. The chain couples TRBV6-5 to TRBJ2-1; TRBD2 might be the D (6 bases). The CDR3 spans 14 residues. The V end lost 6 bases, the J end lost 5 bases, and 14 bases lay between the germline ends. Germline loops: CDR1 MNHEY, CDR2 SVGAGI. The CDR3 nucleotides read TGTGCCAGCAGCCTCGGAGGGCTTCACAATGAGCAGTTCTTC. Its protein product is CASSLGGLHNEQFF.

This chain uses TRBV6-5 with TRBJ1-5, with D uncertain. The CDR3 loop spans 13 amino acids. Trimming pared 6 bases from V and 6 bases from J, leaving 12 bases between. Germline values: CDR1 MNHEY, CDR2 SVGAGI. The CDR3 sequence: CASRRSGGQPQHF. The CDR3 bases are TGTGCCAGCAGACGTTCTGGAGGTCAGCCCCAGCATTTT.

In its sample, this clonotype was seen many times. The genes are TRBV18 and TRBJ1-6; no clear D gene. Germline CDR1 reads KGHSH; CDR2 reads LQKENI. The CDR3 consists of 14 residues. The V end lost 2 bases, the J end lost 6 bases, and 8 bases lay between the germline ends. CDR3 sequence (DNA): TGTGCCAGCTCACCAAAAGGGCCTAATTCACCCCTCCACTTT. This encodes CASSPKGPNSPLHF.

The chain has TRBV4-2 and TRBJ2-1; TRBD1 or TRBD2 may be the D gene (5 bases each). Germline lookup yields CDR1 LGHNA and CDR2 YNFKEQ. The germline V and J ends were trimmed by 0 bases and 6 bases, with 15 bases remaining between them. The CDR3 has 16 residues. CDR3 sequence: CASSQDGGVPCNEQFF. The CDR3, as DNA: TGTGCCAGCAGCCAAGATGGGGGAGTTCCTTGCAATGAGCAGTTCTTC.

In this sample, this clonotype turned up many times. CDR3 in amino acids: CASSPRTGSGYGYTF. In nucleotides, the CDR3 is TGTGCCAGCAGTCCCCGGACAGGGAGCGGCTATGGCTACACCTTC. J is TRBJ1-2 and V is TRBV12-3 or TRBV12-4; 8 bases align to TRBD1. CDR3 size: 15 residues. Trimming at V came to 5 bases and at J to 4 bases, leaving 9 bases not matched to a gene.

In this sample, this clonotype turned up once. It may be a read error: a sequence one base away is much more abundant. The rearrangement uses TRBV7-2 and TRBJ2-1; D might be TRBD2 (6 bases). The CDR3 loop spans 17 amino acids. CDR1 and CDR2 from the germline V gene are SGHTA and FQGNSA. V shed 5 bases and J shed 3 bases, with 20 bases lying between them. The CDR3 region has the DNA TGTGCCAGCAGCCCCCGCCCTCGTAGCGGCTGCTACAATGAGCAGTTCTTC. Encoded protein: CASSPRPRSGCYNEQFF. Filled out from reference TRBV7-2 and TRBJ2-1, the complete variable domain reads GAGVSQSPSNKVTEKGKDVELRCDPISGHTALYWYRQSLGQGLEFLIYFQGNSAPDKSGLPSDRFSAERTGGSVSTLTIQRTQQEDSAVYLCASSPRPRSGCYNEQFFGPGTRLTVL.

In this sample, this clonotype turned up a few times. The J gene is TRBJ2-3, the V gene TRBV9; D possibly corresponds to TRBD2 (6 bases). CDR3 length: 17 amino acids. V lost 4 bases to trimming and J lost 4 bases, with 22 bases between them. CDR1 and CDR2 (germline): SGDLS, YYNGEE. CDR3 coding DNA: TGTGCCAGCAGCCCCTACGCTCGGGGGAGCAAGGCAGATACGCAGTATTTT. This translates into CASSPYARGSKADTQYF.

The chain employs TRBV21-1 and TRBJ2-7; whether TRBD1, the table's D call, matches the DNA was not checked. TRBV21-1 constitutes a pseudogene. This CDR3 comprises 17 residues. CDR3 in DNA: TGTGCCAGCAGCAAAGCGATCTCTACAGGACTGGAGGTCGAGCAGTACTTC. Translating gives CASSKAISTGLEVEQYF.

CDR3 protein: CASSPTREDGYTF. The DNA for the CDR3 is TGTGCCAGCTCACCGACTCGGGAAGATGGCTACACCTTC. The chain has TRBV18 and TRBJ1-2, with D unresolved. The CDR3 loop spans 13 amino acids. The V and J ends lost 3 bases and 6 bases respectively, with 11 bases between them. The germline V gene has CDR1 KGHSH and CDR2 LQKENI.